This paragraph reports one TCR beta chain. The antigen is not known. J gave up 3 bases and V 5 bases, and 12 bases lay outside the gene matches. The length of the CDR3 is 17 residues. Germline CDR1 and CDR2: MDHEN and SYDVKM. TCRdb fed the reads into MiXCR, producing one record per CDR3 protein. The sample carries 630,000 or so distinct CDR3 sequences, roughly 26% recorded once. The data were taken from a study of T cell repertoires in cytomegalovirus infection. Turning to the study itself: Public TCR beta signatures were indicative of both CMV infection and a matching HLA type. General study findings and limits: Summed frequency of public TCR beta families distinguished CMV carriers with the relevant HLA. What dominated the ex vivo response were HLA-C-restricted CMV-specific TCR beta clonotypes.

The chain has TRBV28 and TRBJ1-1; TRBD1 matches 10 bases. The source material was CD8+ T cells from PBMCs. The source of this sequence is a human donor in good health (CMV status not recorded). Some clones in this sample may be carry-over from other donors' samples. Written as DNA, the CDR3 is TGTGCCAGCAGTCGCCCGGCGGACAGGGGGACCGACACTGAAGCTTTCTTT. Its protein is CASSRPADRGTDTEAFF.